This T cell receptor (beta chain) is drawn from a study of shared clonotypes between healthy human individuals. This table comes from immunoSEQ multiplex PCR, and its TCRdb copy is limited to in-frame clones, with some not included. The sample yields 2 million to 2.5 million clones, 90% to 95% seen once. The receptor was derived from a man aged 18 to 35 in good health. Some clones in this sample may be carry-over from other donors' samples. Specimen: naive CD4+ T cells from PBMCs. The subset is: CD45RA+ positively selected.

DNA of the CDR3: TGTGCCAGCAGTACCCCCGGGAGATCCAATGAGCAGTTCTTC. Amino acid sequence: CASSTPGRSNEQFF. The chain employs TRBV6-6 and TRBJ2-1; D is perhaps TRBD2 (6 bases). This CDR3 is built from 14 residues. The germline V and J ends were trimmed by 5 bases and 6 bases, with 14 bases remaining between them. CDR1 and CDR2 (germline): MNHNY, SVGAGI (reference sequence).